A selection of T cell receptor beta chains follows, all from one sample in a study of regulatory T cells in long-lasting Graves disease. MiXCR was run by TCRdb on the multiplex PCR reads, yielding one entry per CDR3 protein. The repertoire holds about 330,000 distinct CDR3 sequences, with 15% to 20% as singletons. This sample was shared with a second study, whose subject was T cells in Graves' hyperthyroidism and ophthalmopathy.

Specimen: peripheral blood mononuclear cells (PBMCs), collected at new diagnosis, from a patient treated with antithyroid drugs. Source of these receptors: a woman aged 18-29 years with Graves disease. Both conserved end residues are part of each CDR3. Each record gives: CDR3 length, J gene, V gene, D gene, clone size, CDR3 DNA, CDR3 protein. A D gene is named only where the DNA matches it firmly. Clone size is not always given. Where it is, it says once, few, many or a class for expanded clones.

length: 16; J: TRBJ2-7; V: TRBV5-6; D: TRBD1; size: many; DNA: TGTGCCAGCAGCTTATACCGGGACAGGGACTATTACGAGCAGTACTTC; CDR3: CASSLYRDRDYYEQYF
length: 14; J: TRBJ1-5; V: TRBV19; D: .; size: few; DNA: TGTGCCAGTAGTGTTACAGGGCAGGGTCAGCCCCAGCATTTT; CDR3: CASSVTGQGQPQHF
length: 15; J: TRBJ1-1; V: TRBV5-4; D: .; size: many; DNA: TGTGCCAGCAGCTTGGCCTCAACATTAAACACTGAAGCTTTCTTT; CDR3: CASSLASTLNTEAFF
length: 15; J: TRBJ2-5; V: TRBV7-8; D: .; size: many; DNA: TGTGCCAGCAGCTTAAGGGACACCACCAGGGAGACCCAGTACTTC; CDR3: CASSLRDTTRETQYF
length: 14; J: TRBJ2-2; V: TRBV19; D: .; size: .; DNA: TGTGCCAGTAGTATAGGGATCCCAACCGGGGAGCTGTTTTTT; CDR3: CASSIGIPTGELFF
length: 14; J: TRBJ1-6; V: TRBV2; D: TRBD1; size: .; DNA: TGTGCCGGACTAAAGACAGGGAGGAACTCACCCCTCCACTTT; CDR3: CAGLKTGRNSPLHF
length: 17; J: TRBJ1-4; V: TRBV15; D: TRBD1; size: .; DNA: TGTGCCACCAGCAGAGGACAGGGCGATGCAACTAATGAAAAACTGTTTTTT; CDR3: CATSRGQGDATNEKLFF
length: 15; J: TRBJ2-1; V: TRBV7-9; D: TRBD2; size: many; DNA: TGTGCCAGCAGCTTCGCTAGCGGGAGGGCCTATGAGCAGTTCTTC; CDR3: CASSFASGRAYEQFF
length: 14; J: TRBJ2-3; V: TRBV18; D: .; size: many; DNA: TGTGCCAGCTCACCGGGCCTGTCAGAGGATACGCAGTATTTT; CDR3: CASSPGLSEDTQYF
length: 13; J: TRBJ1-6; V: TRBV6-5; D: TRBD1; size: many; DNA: TGTGCCAGCAGTTCGACAGGGAGTTCACCCCTCCACTTT; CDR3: CASSSTGSSPLHF
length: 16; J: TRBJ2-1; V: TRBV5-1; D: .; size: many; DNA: TGTGCCAGCAGCCGGAGGATACTCCTGGAGTACAATGAGCAGTTCTTC; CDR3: CASSRRILLEYNEQFF
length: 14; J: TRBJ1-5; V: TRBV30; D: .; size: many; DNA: TGTGCCTGGAGCAATACAGGGTCCCATCAGCCCCAGCATTTT; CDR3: CAWSNTGSHQPQHF
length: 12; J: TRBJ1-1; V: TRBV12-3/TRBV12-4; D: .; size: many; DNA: TGTGCCAGCAGTTTTCGGGGCGGGGGAGCTTTCTTT; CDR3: CASSFRGGGAFF
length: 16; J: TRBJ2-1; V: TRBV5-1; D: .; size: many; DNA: TGCGCCAGCAGCTTGGCCGGATCTCCGGAGGGCAATGAGCAGTTCTTC; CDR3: CASSLAGSPEGNEQFF
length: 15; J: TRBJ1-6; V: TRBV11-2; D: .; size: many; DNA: TGTGCCAGCAGCTTAACTAGCTCCTATAATTCACCCCTCCACTTT; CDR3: CASSLTSSYNSPLHF
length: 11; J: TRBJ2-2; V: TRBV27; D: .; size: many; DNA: TGTGCCAGCAGTGAAAGCGGGGAGCTGTTTTTT; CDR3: CASSESGELFF
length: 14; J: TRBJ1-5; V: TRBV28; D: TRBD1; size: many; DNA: TGTGCCAGCAGTTTGGGGCAGGGGGTTCAGCCCCAGCATTTT; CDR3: CASSLGQGVQPQHF
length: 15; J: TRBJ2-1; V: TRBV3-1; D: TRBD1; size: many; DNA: TGTGCCAGCAGCTGGACAGGGGGCGACTACAATGAGCAGTTCTTC; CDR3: CASSWTGGDYNEQFF
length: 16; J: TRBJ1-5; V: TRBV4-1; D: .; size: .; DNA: TGCGCCAGCAGCCAAGATAGCGGAACAGCTAATCAGCCCCAGCATTTT; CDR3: CASSQDSGTANQPQHF
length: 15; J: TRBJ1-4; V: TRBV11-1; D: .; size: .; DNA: TGTGCCAGCAGCCCCCGGACAATAGTGAAGGAAAAACTGTTTTTT; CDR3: CASSPRTIVKEKLFF
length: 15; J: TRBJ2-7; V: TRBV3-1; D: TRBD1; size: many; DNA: TGTGCCAGCAGCCCCGGGACAGGCTTTCCCTACGAGCAGTACTTC; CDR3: CASSPGTGFPYEQYF
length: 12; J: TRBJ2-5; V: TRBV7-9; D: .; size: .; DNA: TGTGCCAGCAGCGGGTCGGACCACCCGCGTGTCTTC; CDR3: CASSGSDHPRVF
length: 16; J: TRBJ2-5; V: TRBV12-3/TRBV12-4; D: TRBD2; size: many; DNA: TGTGCCAGCAGTTTAGCAGAACCGGGACTAGGGGAGACCCAGTACTTC; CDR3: CASSLAEPGLGETQYF
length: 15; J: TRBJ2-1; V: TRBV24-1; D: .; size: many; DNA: TGTGCCACCAGTGCGGAGGGGTCCGCTGGCAATGAGCAGTTCTTC; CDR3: CATSAEGSAGNEQFF
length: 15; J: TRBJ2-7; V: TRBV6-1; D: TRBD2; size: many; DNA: TGTGCCAGCAGCCAAAGTAGCGGGAGGACGTACGAGCAGTACTTC; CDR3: CASSQSSGRTYEQYF
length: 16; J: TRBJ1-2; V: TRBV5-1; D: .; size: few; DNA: TGCGCCAGCAGCTTAGACCTCGGATCGGGCGACTATGGCTACACCTTC; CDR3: CASSLDLGSGDYGYTF
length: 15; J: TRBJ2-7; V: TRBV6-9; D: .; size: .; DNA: TGTGCCAGCAGTTATCCATCCGGCGGGAACTACGAGCAGTACTTC; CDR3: CASSYPSGGNYEQYF
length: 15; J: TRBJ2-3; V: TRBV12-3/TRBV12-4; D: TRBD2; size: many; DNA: TGTGCCAGCAGTTTAAACAGCGGGGGCGCAGATACGCAGTATTTT; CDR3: CASSLNSGGADTQYF
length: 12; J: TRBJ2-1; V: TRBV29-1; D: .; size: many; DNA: TGCAGCGCTCGCGAGGGATACAATGAGCAGTTCTTC; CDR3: CSAREGYNEQFF
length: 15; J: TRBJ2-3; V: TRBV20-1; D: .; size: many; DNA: TGCAGTGCTAGAGCCGGCAGTTCTAGCACAGATACGCAGTATTTT; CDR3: CSARAGSSSTDTQYF
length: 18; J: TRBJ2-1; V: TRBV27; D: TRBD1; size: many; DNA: TGTGCCAGCAGTTTATTCCTGGGACAGGGGGCTGCTTACAATGAGCAGTTCTTC; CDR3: CASSLFLGQGAAYNEQFF
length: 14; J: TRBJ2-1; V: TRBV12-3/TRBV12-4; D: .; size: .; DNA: TGTGCCAGCAGTTTTCAGGGGGGCGTCAATGAGCAGTTCTTC; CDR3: CASSFQGGVNEQFF
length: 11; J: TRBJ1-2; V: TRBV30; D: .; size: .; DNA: TGTGCCGAACAGGGCCCCAGAGGCTACACCTTC; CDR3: CAEQGPRGYTF
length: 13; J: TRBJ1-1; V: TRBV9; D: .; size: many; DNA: TGTGCCAGCAGTGAGTGGGGGAACACTGAAGCTTTCTTT; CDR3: CASSEWGNTEAFF
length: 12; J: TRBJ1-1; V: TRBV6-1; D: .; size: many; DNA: TGTGCCAGCTCCACCCCGAACACTGAAGCTTTCTTT; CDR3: CASSTPNTEAFF
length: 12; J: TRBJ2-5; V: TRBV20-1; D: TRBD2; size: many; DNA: TGCAGTGCTGGGTGGGGGGGAGAGACCCAGTACTTC; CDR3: CSAGWGGETQYF
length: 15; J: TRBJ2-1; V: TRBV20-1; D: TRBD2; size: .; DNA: TGCAGTGCCAGACTAGCGGGAGCCCCCTACAATGAGCAGTTCTTC; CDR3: CSARLAGAPYNEQFF
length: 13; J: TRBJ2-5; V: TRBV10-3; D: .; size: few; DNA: TGTGCCATCAGTGAAACTAGGGGAGAGACCCAGTACTTC; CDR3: CAISETRGETQYF